This T cell receptor beta chain originates from a study of cytomegalovirus exposure and HLA in healthy donors. Study-wide results and caveats: Most TCRs appeared rarely, but some public TCRs recurred in many donors.

Donors came from a validation cohort of over a hundred subjects, distinct from the first 666-subject cohort. Repertoires were generated with immunoSEQ multiplex PCR, while TCRdb's copy carries only in-frame clones and drops some. Here the sample spans about 200,000 clones, almost 90% being singletons. About this clone itself: Antigen: not known.

This CDR3 comprises 16 residues. The V segment lost 3 bases and the J segment 5 bases; nucleotides outside the gene matches: 11. Germline CDR1 LGHNA, CDR2 YNFKEQ. Sequences were obtained from PBMCs. V is TRBV4-2 and J is TRBJ2-7, with 9 bases fitting TRBD2. The clonotype originates from a woman between 18 and 29 years old in good health and CMV-seronegative. This chain's CDR3 is CASSHPTGTSIHEQYF. DNA of the CDR3: TGTGCCAGCAGCCACCCTACCGGGACTAGCATTCACGAGCAGTACTTC.